One sample yielded the 9 T cell receptor beta chains listed below, sequenced in a study of blood T cell repertoires in COVID-19. Sequencing was performed with immunoSEQ multiplex PCR; in TCRdb, only in-frame clones are kept and a portion is missing. In the table there are more than 110,000 clones, 60% to 80% of which are singletons. Sequences were obtained from PBMCs or T cells enriched from blood (not recorded which). These TCRs come from a woman between 50 and 59 years old who had recovered from COVID-19.

The chain recombines TRBV29-1 with TRBJ2-7; no firm D call. The CDR3 is 13 residues long. Deletions cut 6 bases from V and 5 bases from J, with 17 bases between. Per the germline V gene, CDR1 is SQVTM and CDR2 is ANQGSEA. The CDR3 nucleotides read TGCAGCGTACGACGACAAGGCCAGAACGAGCAGTACTTC. Its translation: CSVRRQGQNEQYF.

V and J are TRBV30 and TRBJ1-4, with 8 bases matching TRBD1. Trimming took 1 base from V and 8 from J; bases not matched to a gene: 6. CDR1 and CDR2 from the germline V gene are GTSNPN and SVGIG (reference sequence). This CDR3 is 14 amino acids long. The CDR3: CAWSGQGKKEKLFF. The CDR3 DNA reads TGTGCCTGGAGTGGACAGGGGAAAAAAGAAAAACTGTTTTTT.

In its sample, this clone was seen once. The chain has TRBV29-1 and TRBJ1-2, with D possibly being TRBD1 (5 bases). V was shortened by 6 bases and J by 6 bases, with 14 bases between the two germline ends. The CDR3 runs to 12 residues. In germline, CDR1 is SQVTM, CDR2 ANQGSEA. In nucleotides, the CDR3 is TGCAGCGTCAGCCGACAGAGAGATGGCTACACCTTC. Translating it yields CSVSRQRDGYTF. Supplemented by reference TRBV29-1 and TRBJ1-2, the full variable domain reads SAVISQKPSRDICQRGTSLTIQCQVDSQVTMMFWYRQQPGQSLTLIATANQGSEATYESGFVIDKFPISRPNLTFSTLTVSNMSPEDSSIYLCSVSRQRDGYTFGSGTRLTVV.

The gene calls are TRBV5-1 and TRBJ1-6, with TRBD1 as a possible D gene (5 bases). The V end lost 4 bases, the J end lost 9 bases, and 14 bases lay between the germline ends. From germline, CDR1 is SGHRS and CDR2 YFSETQ. The CDR3 is made up of 14 amino acids. CDR3 nucleotide sequence: TGCGCCAGCAGCCAGGGTGAGGTTGGTTCACCCCTCCACTTT. It codes for CASSQGEVGSPLHF.

Worth noting for this clone: One end of the junction is discordant with germline, which a read error may explain. The chain links TRBV5-6 to TRBJ2-7, with D possibly TRBD2 on 5 matching bases. The CDR3 runs 12 residues. From germline, CDR1 is SGHDT and CDR2 YYEEEE. CDR3 DNA: TGTGCCAGCGGCTTCGGGACCTACGAGCAGTACTTC. Translation: CASGFGTYEQYF.

The genes are TRBV5-4 and TRBJ2-7, with 8 positions matching TRBD2. The V and J ends lost 2 bases and 2 bases, in that order; junction bases with no gene match: 3. This CDR3 has 14 amino acids. The germline V gene encodes CDR1 SGHNT and CDR2 YYREEE (reference sequence). CDR3 DNA sequence: TGTGCCAGCAGCTTTAAGGGACTAGCCTACGAGCAGTACTTC. Translating it yields CASSFKGLAYEQYF.

This clone was counted a few times. V usage is TRBV10-1 and J usage is TRBJ2-1; tentatively, D is TRBD2 (6 bases). Trimming stripped 8 bases from V and 8 bases from J, with 19 bases between. The CDR3 spans 14 residues. CDR1 is WNHNN and CDR2 is SYGVQD in the germline V gene (reference sequence). The CDR3 is CASSRRAGQDEQFF. CDR3 sequence (DNA): TGCGCCAGCTCTAGACGGGCGGGGCAGGATGAGCAGTTCTTC.

The V call is TRBV12-3 or TRBV12-4, the J call TRBJ1-1, with 9 bases lining up with TRBD1. This CDR3 comprises 13 residues. V lost 2 bases and J lost 10; bases outside the gene matches: 5. The chain's CDR3 is CASSLSMTGGAFF. DNA of the CDR3: TGTGCCAGCAGTTTAAGTATGACAGGGGGAGCTTTCTTT.

This clone was seen only once. The chain couples TRBV10-3 to TRBJ1-1; no clear D. The CDR3 totals 11 residues. V shed 4 bases and J shed 5 bases, with 5 bases lying between them. The germline CDR1 and CDR2 sequences are ENHRY and SYGVKD. The CDR3 sequence: CAISAPTEAFF. CDR3 sequence (DNA): TGTGCCATCAGTGCTCCTACTGAAGCTTTCTTT.